This paragraph covers one TCR beta chain sequence. The data stem from a study of shared clonotypes between healthy human individuals. Method: immunoSEQ multiplex PCR; TCRdb's copy keeps in-frame clones and lacks some. The sample holds about 580,000 clones; about 98% are singletons and the top ten take less than 0.35%. Germline V gene lookup returns CDR1 SGHAT and CDR2 FQNNGV. The CDR3 runs to 15 residues. The ends lost 8 bases at V and 8 bases at J; junction bases unmatched: 10. Positive CCR7 selection of CD45RO-negative cells yielded the naive CD8 cells, and terminally differentiated effector memory CD45RA+ cells were excluded.

This clonotype was sampled from a young man in good health. The specimen sequenced was naive CD8+ T cells sorted from blood. The genes are TRBV11-2 and TRBJ2-1, with TRBD2 identical over 12 bases. The CDR3 bases are TGTGCCAGCTCCCAGACTAGCGGGAGTAACTATGAGCAGTTCTTC. It specifies CASSQTSGSNYEQFF.